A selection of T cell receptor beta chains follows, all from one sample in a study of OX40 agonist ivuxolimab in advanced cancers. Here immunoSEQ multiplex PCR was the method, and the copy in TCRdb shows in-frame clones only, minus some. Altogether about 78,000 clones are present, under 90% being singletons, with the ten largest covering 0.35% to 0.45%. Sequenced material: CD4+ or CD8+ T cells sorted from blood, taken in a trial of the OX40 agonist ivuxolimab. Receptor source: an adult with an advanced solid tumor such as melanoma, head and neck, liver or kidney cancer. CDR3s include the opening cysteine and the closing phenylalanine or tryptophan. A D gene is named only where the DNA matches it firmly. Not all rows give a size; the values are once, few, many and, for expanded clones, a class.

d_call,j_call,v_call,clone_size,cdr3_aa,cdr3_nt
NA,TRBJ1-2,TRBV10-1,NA,CASSDGPYYGYTF,TGCGCCAGCAGTGACGGGCCTTACTATGGCTACACCTTC
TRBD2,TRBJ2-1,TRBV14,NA,CASSQGTSEYNEQFF,TGTGCCAGCAGCCAAGGAACTAGCGAGTACAATGAGCAGTTCTTC
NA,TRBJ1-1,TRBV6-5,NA,CASTGNTEAFF,TGTGCCAGCACGGGGAACACTGAAGCTTTCTTT
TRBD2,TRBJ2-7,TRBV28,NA,CASSLAGGTASYEQYF,TGTGCCAGCAGTTTAGCGGGAGGCACCGCCTCCTACGAGCAGTACTTC
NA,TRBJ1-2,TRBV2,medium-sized,CASSDNYGYTF,TGTGCCAGCAGTGATAACTATGGCTACACCTTC
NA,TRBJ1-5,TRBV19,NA,CASSIVLSGNQPQHF,TGTGCCAGTAGTATTGTTTTGTCCGGCAATCAGCCCCAGCATTTT
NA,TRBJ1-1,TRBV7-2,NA,CASSLSPPPNTEAFF,TGTGCCAGCAGCTTATCCCCACCCCCGAACACTGAAGCTTTCTTT
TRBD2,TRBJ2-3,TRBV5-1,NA,CASSPSGGVLDTQYF,TGCGCCAGCAGCCCTAGCGGGGGGGTATTGGATACGCAGTATTTT
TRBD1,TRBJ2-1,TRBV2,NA,CASSLTGSSYNEQFF,TGTGCCAGCAGTTTGACAGGGAGCTCCTACAATGAGCAGTTCTTC
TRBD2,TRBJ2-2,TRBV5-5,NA,CASSLGASGNTGELFF,TGTGCCAGCAGCTTGGGGGCTAGCGGAAACACCGGGGAGCTGTTTTTT
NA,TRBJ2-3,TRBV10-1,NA,CASSEWDTQYF,TGCGCCAGCAGTGAGTGGGATACGCAGTATTTT
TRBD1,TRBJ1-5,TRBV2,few,CASSAGQLSNQPQHF,TGTGCCAGCAGTGCGGGACAGCTTAGCAATCAGCCCCAGCATTTT
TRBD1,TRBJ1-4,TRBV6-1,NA,CASREPGQSLLGLFF,TGTGCCAGCAGAGAGCCGGGACAGTCCCTGCTGGGACTGTTTTTT
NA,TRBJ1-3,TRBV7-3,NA,CASSQTRENTIYF,TGTGCCAGCAGCCAAACCAGGGAGAACACCATATATTTT
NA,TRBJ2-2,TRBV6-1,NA,CASSVRYTGELFF,TGTGCCAGCAGTGTCCGGTACACCGGGGAGCTGTTTTTT
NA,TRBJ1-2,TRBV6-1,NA,CASSEEGRVYGYTF,TGTGCCAGCAGTGAAGAAGGGCGGGTCTATGGCTACACCTTC
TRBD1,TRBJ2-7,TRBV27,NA,CASGRDREVAEQYF,TGTGCCAGCGGTAGGGACAGGGAAGTGGCCGAGCAGTACTTC
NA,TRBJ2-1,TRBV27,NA,CASRDTSLGYNEQFF,TGTGCCAGCAGGGACACTAGTCTGGGCTACAATGAGCAGTTCTTC
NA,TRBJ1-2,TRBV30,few,CAWSPNINYGYTF,TGTGCCTGGAGTCCGAACATCAACTATGGCTACACCTTC
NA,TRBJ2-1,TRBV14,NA,CASSQEPLGEQFF,TGTGCCAGCAGCCAAGAACCTCTAGGTGAGCAGTTCTTC
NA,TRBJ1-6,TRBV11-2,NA,CASSFSDGNSPLHF,TGTGCCAGCAGCTTCTCGGACGGCAATTCACCCCTCCACTTT
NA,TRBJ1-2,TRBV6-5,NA,CASSYDRRRTSF,TGTGCCAGCAGTTACGACAGAAGGCGAACCTCCTTC
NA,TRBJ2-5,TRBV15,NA,CATSRDDGTQYF,TGTGCCACCAGCAGAGATGATGGGACCCAGTACTTC
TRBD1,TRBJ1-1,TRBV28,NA,CASSSTGRDFGAFF,TGTGCCAGCAGCTCGACAGGGAGGGATTTTGGAGCTTTCTTT
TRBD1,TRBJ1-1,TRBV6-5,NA,CASRQTGATTEAFF,TGTGCCAGCAGGCAAACAGGGGCGACCACTGAAGCTTTCTTT
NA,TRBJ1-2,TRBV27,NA,CASSLLRGAGGYTF,TGTGCCAGCAGTTTATTAAGGGGGGCGGGTGGCTACACCTTC
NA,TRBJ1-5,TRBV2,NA,CASRRGVRQPQHF,TGTGCCAGCAGAAGGGGGGTTCGTCAGCCCCAGCATTTT
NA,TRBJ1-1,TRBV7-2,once,CASSLVDTGVAFF,TGTGCCAGCAGCTTAGTAGACACCGGGGTAGCTTTCTTT
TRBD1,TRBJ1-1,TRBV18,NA,CASSAQGSGYTEAFF,TGTGCCAGCTCAGCACAGGGGAGCGGTTACACTGAAGCTTTCTTT
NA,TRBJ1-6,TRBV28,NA,CASSSNGNSPLHF,TGTGCCAGCAGCTCAAACGGTAATTCACCCCTCCACTTT
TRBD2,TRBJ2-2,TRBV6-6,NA,CASSYRSGAGELFF,TGTGCCAGCAGTTACCGTAGCGGGGCCGGGGAGCTGTTTTTT
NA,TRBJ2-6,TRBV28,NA,CASSDSFGANVLTF,TGTGCCAGCAGCGACAGTTTTGGGGCCAACGTCCTGACTTTC
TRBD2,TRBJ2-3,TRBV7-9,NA,CASSSHGSGVRPSTDTQYF,TGTGCCAGCAGCTCGCACGGGAGCGGGGTCCGACCCAGCACAGATACGCAGTATTTT
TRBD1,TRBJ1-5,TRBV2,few,CASSETGAKNQPQHF,TGTGCCAGCAGTGAGACAGGGGCTAAAAATCAGCCCCAGCATTTT
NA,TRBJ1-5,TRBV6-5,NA,CASRQGRGNQPQHF,TGTGCCAGCCGCCAGGGGCGCGGGAATCAGCCCCAGCATTTT
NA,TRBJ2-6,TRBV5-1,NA,CASSLEFSGANVLTF,TGCGCCAGCAGTCTCGAGTTCTCTGGGGCCAACGTCCTGACTTTC
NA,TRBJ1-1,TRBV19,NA,CASRSGTRNTEAFF,TGTGCCAGTAGATCCGGGACAAGGAACACTGAAGCTTTCTTT